This T cell receptor beta chain was sequenced for a study of blood T cell repertoires in COVID-19. Profiled with immunoSEQ multiplex PCR; TCRdb holds only in-frame clones, not every one. The sample includes about 160,000 clones, approximately 90% seen only once; the top ten take 6% to 8.5%. Germline V CDR1 and CDR2: LGHNA, YSLEER. The CDR3 loop spans 17 amino acids. The V and J ends lost 4 bases and 4 bases, in that order; junction bases with no gene match: 11. Each participant's cohort was designated according to participant-reported clinical history. The sequence was obtained from a woman in her forties or fifties who had recovered from COVID-19. The chain couples TRBV4-3 to TRBJ2-1; 9 bases align to TRBD2. The sample comprised PBMCs or T cells enriched from blood (not recorded which). CDR3 nucleotide sequence: TGCGCCAGCAGCCGAGACGCCGGGACTAGCTATTACAATGAGCAGTTCTTC. Translated, it gives CASSRDAGTSYYNEQFF.